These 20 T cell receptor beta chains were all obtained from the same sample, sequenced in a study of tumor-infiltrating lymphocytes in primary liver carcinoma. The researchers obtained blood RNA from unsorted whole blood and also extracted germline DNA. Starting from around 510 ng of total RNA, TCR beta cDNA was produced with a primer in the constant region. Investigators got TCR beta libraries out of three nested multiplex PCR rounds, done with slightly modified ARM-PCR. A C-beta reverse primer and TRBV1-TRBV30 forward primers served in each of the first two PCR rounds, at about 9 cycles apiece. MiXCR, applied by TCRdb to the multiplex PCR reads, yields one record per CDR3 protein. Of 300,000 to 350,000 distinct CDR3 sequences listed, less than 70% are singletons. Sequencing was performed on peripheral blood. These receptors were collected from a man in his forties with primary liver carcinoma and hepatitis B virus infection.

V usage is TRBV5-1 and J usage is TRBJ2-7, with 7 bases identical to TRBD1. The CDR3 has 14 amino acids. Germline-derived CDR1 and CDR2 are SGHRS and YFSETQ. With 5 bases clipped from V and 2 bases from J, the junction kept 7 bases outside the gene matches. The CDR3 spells CASRPDRSAYEQYF. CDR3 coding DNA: TGCGCCAGCAGACCGGACAGGAGTGCCTACGAGCAGTACTTC.

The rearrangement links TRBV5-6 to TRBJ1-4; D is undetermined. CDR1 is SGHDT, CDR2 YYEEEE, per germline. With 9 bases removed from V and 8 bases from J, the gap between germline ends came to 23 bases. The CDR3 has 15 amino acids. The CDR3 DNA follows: TGTGCCAACAGTGAAGCAGGCCGCACGGGGGAAAAACTGTTTTTT. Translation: CANSEAGRTGEKLFF.

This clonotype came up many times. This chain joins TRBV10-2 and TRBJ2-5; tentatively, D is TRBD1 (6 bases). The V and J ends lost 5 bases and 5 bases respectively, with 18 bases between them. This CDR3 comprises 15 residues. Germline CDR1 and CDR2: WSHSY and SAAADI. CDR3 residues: CASSPLGGRSETQYF. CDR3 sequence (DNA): TGCGCCAGCAGTCCGTTAGGGGGTAGGAGCGAGACCCAGTACTTC.

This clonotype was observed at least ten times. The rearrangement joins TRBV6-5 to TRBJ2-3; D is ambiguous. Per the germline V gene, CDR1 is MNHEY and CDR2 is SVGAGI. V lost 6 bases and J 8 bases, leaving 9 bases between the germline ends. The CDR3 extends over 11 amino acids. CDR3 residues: CASSHLGTQYF. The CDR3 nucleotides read TGTGCCAGCAGCCACTTGGGTACGCAGTATTTT.

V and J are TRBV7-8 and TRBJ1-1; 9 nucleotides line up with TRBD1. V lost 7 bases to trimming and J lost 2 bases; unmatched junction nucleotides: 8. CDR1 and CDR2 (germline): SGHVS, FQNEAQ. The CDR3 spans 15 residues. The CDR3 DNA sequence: TGTGCCAGCAACACTCCGGGACAGGGAAACACTGAAGCTTTCTTT. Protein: CASNTPGQGNTEAFF.

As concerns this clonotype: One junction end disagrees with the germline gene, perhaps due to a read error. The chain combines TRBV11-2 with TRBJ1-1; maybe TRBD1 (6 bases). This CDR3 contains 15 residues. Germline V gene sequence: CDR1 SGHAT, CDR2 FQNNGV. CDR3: CASSRDTRPNTEAFF. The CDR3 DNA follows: TGTGCCAGTAGCCGGGACACCAGGCCGAACACCGAAGCTTTCTTT.

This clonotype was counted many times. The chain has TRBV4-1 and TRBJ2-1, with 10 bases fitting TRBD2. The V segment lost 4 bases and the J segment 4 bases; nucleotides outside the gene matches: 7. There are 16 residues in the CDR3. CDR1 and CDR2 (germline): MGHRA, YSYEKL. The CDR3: CASSPIGTSVYNEQFF. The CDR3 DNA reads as TGCGCCAGCAGCCCTATAGGGACTAGCGTGTACAATGAGCAGTTCTTC.

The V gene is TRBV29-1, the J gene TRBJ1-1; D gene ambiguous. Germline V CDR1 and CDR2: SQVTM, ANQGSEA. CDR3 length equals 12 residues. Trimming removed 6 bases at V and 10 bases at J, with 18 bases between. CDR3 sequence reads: CSVIRSGRVAFF. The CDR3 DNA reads TGCAGCGTCATTAGGTCAGGACGCGTAGCTTTCTTT.

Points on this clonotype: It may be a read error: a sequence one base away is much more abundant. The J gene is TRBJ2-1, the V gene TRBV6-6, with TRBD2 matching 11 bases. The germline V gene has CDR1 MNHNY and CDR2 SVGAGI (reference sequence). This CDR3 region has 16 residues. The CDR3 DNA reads TGTGTCAGCAGTTTCCCTCTAGCGGGAGGAGGAAATGAGCAGTTCTTC. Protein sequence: CVSSFPLAGGGNEQFF.

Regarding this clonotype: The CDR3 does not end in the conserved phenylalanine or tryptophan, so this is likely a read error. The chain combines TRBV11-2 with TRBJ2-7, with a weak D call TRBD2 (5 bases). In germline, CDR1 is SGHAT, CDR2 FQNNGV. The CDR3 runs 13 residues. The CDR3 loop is CVSSSAGGYEQYL. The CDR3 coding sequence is TGTGTCAGCAGCTCGGCAGGAGGCTACGAGCAGTACTTG.

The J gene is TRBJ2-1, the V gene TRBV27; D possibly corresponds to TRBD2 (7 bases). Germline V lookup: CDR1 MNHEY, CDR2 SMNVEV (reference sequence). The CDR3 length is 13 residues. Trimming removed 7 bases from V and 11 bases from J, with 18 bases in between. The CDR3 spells CASKRGRGGKQFF. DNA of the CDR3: TGTGCCAGCAAACGGGGGAGGGGGGGCAAGCAGTTCTTC.

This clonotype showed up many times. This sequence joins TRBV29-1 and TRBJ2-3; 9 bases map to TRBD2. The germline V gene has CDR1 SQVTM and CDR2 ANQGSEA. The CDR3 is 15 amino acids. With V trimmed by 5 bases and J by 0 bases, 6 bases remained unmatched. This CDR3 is CSVKGLAESTDTQYF. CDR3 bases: TGCAGCGTTAAGGGACTAGCAGAAAGCACAGATACGCAGTATTTT.

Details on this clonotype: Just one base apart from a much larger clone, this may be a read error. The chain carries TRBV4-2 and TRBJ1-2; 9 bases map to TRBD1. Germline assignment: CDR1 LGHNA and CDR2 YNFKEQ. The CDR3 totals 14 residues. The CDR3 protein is CTSSHQGQGYGYTF. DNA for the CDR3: TGCACCAGCAGCCACCAGGGACAGGGCTATGGCTACACCTTC.

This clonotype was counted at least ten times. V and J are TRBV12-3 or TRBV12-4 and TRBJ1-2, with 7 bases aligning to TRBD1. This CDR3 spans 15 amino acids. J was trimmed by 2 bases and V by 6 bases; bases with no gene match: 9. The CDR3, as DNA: TGTGCCAGCAGCTTCCTCGGGGACAGCAACTATGGCTACACCTTC. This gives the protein CASSFLGDSNYGYTF.

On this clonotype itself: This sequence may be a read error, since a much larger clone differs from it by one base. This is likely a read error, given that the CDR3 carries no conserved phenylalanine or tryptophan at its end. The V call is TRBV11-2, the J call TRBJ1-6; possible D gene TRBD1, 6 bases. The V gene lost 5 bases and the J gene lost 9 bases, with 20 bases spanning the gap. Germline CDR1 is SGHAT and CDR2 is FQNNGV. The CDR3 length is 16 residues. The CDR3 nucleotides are TGTGCCAGCAGCCCCATCCCCCAGGGGTTTGGTTCACCCCTCCACCTT. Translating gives CASSPIPQGFGSPLHL.

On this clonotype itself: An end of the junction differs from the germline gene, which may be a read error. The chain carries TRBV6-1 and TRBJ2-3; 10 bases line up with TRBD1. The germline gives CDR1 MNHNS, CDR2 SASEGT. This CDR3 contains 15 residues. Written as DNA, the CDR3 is TGTGCCAGCAGACGACAGGGGGCTAGCGCAGATACGCACTATTTT. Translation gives CASRRQGASADTHYF.

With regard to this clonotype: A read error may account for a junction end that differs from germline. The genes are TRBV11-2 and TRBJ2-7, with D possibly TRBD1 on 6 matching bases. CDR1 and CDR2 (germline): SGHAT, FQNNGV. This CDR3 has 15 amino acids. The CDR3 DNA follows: TGTGCCAGCAGCCTAATAAGGGGACACTCCTACGAGCAGCACTTC. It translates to CASSLIRGHSYEQHF.

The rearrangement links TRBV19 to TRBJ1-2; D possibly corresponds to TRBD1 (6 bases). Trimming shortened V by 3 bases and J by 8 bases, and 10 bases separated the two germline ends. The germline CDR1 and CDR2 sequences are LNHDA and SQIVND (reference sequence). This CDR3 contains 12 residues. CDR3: CASSMKGGGYTF. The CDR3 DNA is TGTGCCAGTAGTATGAAAGGGGGAGGCTACACCTTC. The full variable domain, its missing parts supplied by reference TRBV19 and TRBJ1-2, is DGGITQSPKYLFRKEGQNVTLSCEQNLNHDAMYWYRQDPGQGLRLIYYSQIVNDFQKGDIAEGYSVSREKKESFPLTVTSAQKNPTAFYLCASSMKGGGYTFGSGTRLTVV.

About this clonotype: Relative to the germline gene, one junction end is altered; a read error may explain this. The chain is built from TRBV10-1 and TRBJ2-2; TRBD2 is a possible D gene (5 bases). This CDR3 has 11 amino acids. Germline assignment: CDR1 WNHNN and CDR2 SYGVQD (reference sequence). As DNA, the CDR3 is TGCGCCAGCAGTGGGCTCGGGGAGTTGTTTTTT. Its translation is CASSGLGELFF.

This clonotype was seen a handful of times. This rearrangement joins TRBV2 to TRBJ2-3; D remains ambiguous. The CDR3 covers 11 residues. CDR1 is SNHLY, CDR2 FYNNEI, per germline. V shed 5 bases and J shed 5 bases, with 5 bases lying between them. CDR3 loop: CASSFEDTQYF. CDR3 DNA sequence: TGTGCCAGCAGTTTCGAAGATACGCAGTATTTT.